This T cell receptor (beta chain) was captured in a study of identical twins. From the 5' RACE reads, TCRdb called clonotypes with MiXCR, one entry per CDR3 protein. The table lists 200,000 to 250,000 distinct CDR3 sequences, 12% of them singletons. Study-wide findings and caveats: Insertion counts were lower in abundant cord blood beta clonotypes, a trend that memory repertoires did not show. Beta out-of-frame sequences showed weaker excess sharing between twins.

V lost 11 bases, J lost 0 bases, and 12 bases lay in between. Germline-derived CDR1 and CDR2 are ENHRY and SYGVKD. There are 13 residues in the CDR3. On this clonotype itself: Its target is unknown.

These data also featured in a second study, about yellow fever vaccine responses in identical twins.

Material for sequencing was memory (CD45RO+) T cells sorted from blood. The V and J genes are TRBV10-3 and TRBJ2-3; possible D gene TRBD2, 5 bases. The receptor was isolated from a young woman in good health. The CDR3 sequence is CASQDSSTDTQYF. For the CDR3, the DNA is TGTGCCTCCCAGGACTCGAGCACAGATACGCAGTATTTT.